A selection of T cell receptor beta chains follows, all from one sample in a study of CD8+ T cells in alopecia areata. The repertoire was sequenced with immunoSEQ multiplex PCR; TCRdb's copy has only in-frame clones and lacks some. The sample lists under 150,000 clones; about half were seen once. The material was CD4+ T cells sorted from blood, obtained at week 4, from a patient treated with tofacitinib. The receptors stem from a human donor with alopecia areata. The CDR3 runs from the conserved cysteine through the conserved F or W. A D gene is named only where the DNA matches it firmly. Size values are once, few and many counts, or a class for expanded clones, and some rows have none.

d_gene: TRBD1; abundance: NA; j_gene: TRBJ2-1; v_gene: TRBV29-1; CDR3aa: CSVPHLPGTGRSEQFF
d_gene: NA; abundance: NA; j_gene: TRBJ2-3; v_gene: TRBV6-6; CDR3aa: CASSGGHTDTQYF
d_gene: TRBD1; abundance: few; j_gene: TRBJ2-3; v_gene: TRBV7-2; CDR3aa: CASSPGDSLSDTQYF
d_gene: NA; abundance: NA; j_gene: TRBJ1-1; v_gene: TRBV30; CDR3aa: CAWRSPGLAGNTEAFF
d_gene: NA; abundance: few; j_gene: TRBJ2-7; v_gene: TRBV29-1; CDR3aa: CSVSPGRSFYEQYF
d_gene: TRBD1; abundance: few; j_gene: TRBJ2-5; v_gene: TRBV29-1; CDR3aa: CSGGQGMKTQYF
d_gene: TRBD1; abundance: NA; j_gene: TRBJ2-1; v_gene: TRBV7-3; CDR3aa: CASSPGQPSYNEQFF
d_gene: NA; abundance: NA; j_gene: TRBJ2-7; v_gene: TRBV30; CDR3aa: CAWKFGPGSYEQYF
d_gene: NA; abundance: NA; j_gene: TRBJ1-1; v_gene: TRBV29-1; CDR3aa: CSVKTRLGNTEAFF
d_gene: TRBD1; abundance: NA; j_gene: TRBJ1-5; v_gene: TRBV6-5; CDR3aa: CASSPDRALNQPQHF
d_gene: NA; abundance: few; j_gene: TRBJ2-2; v_gene: TRBV2; CDR3aa: CASSWNGATGELFF
d_gene: NA; abundance: NA; j_gene: TRBJ1-2; v_gene: TRBV4-1; CDR3aa: CASTHSERQVGYTF
d_gene: NA; abundance: few; j_gene: TRBJ2-7; v_gene: TRBV29-1; CDR3aa: CSALAGPAYEQYF
d_gene: TRBD1; abundance: many; j_gene: TRBJ2-7; v_gene: TRBV9; CDR3aa: CASSVQQGVGEQYF
d_gene: NA; abundance: NA; j_gene: TRBJ1-3; v_gene: TRBV19; CDR3aa: CASNDWGSGNTIYF
d_gene: NA; abundance: NA; j_gene: TRBJ2-7; v_gene: TRBV4-1; CDR3aa: CASRTGVGGRYEQYF
d_gene: NA; abundance: NA; j_gene: TRBJ2-7; v_gene: TRBV6-6; CDR3aa: CASSYTGENYEQYF
d_gene: TRBD1; abundance: NA; j_gene: TRBJ2-3; v_gene: TRBV25-1; CDR3aa: CASSENLRDSFTDTQYF
d_gene: NA; abundance: NA; j_gene: TRBJ2-7; v_gene: TRBV30; CDR3aa: CAGTWGYEQYF
d_gene: NA; abundance: NA; j_gene: TRBJ2-1; v_gene: TRBV2; CDR3aa: CASSEARGNEQFF
d_gene: NA; abundance: NA; j_gene: TRBJ2-7; v_gene: TRBV7-9; CDR3aa: CASSLDTYEQYF
d_gene: TRBD1; abundance: NA; j_gene: TRBJ2-2; v_gene: TRBV7-6; CDR3aa: CASSVTGVNTGELFF
d_gene: NA; abundance: NA; j_gene: TRBJ2-5; v_gene: TRBV30; CDR3aa: CAWTPLTTETQYF
d_gene: NA; abundance: once; j_gene: TRBJ2-3; v_gene: TRBV7-7; CDR3aa: CASSEKAASTDTQYF
d_gene: NA; abundance: NA; j_gene: TRBJ2-1; v_gene: TRBV29-1; CDR3aa: CSVERSLYNEQFF
d_gene: TRBD2; abundance: once; j_gene: TRBJ2-5; v_gene: TRBV6-5; CDR3aa: CASRREGETQYF
d_gene: NA; abundance: NA; j_gene: TRBJ1-2; v_gene: TRBV30; CDR3aa: CAWSMASYGYTF
d_gene: NA; abundance: NA; j_gene: TRBJ2-6; v_gene: TRBV2; CDR3aa: CASSYSKGGAGANVLTF
d_gene: TRBD2; abundance: few; j_gene: TRBJ2-7; v_gene: TRBV7-2; CDR3aa: CASSSRTTSGRAGEQYF
d_gene: TRBD1; abundance: NA; j_gene: TRBJ2-7; v_gene: TRBV10-3; CDR3aa: CAIRPDRGEQYF
d_gene: NA; abundance: few; j_gene: TRBJ1-5; v_gene: TRBV27; CDR3aa: CASSLGYSNQPQHF
d_gene: NA; abundance: NA; j_gene: TRBJ1-2; v_gene: TRBV4-2; CDR3aa: CASSQGSDSGYTF
d_gene: TRBD1; abundance: NA; j_gene: TRBJ2-2; v_gene: TRBV29-1; CDR3aa: CSVDPGQGKRELFF
d_gene: NA; abundance: NA; j_gene: TRBJ1-2; v_gene: TRBV4-1; CDR3aa: CASSPLGRNYGYTF
d_gene: NA; abundance: NA; j_gene: TRBJ2-7; v_gene: TRBV9; CDR3aa: CASSVGPGSYEQYF
d_gene: NA; abundance: few; j_gene: TRBJ2-3; v_gene: TRBV19; CDR3aa: CATGRENTDTQYF
d_gene: NA; abundance: few; j_gene: TRBJ1-1; v_gene: TRBV5-1; CDR3aa: CASSLWTGLNTEAFF
d_gene: TRBD1; abundance: NA; j_gene: TRBJ2-1; v_gene: TRBV11-1; CDR3aa: CASSEPGQGAGDEQFF
d_gene: NA; abundance: NA; j_gene: TRBJ1-2; v_gene: TRBV29-1; CDR3aa: CSAENYQQGWGYTF
d_gene: NA; abundance: few; j_gene: TRBJ2-7; v_gene: TRBV20-1; CDR3aa: CSATPHYEQYF
d_gene: NA; abundance: NA; j_gene: TRBJ2-7; v_gene: TRBV9; CDR3aa: CASSETGREGEQYF
d_gene: NA; abundance: once; j_gene: TRBJ2-7; v_gene: TRBV7-9; CDR3aa: CASSPSAFSSYEQYF
d_gene: NA; abundance: NA; j_gene: TRBJ2-1; v_gene: TRBV30; CDR3aa: CAWSAPSRNEQFF
d_gene: NA; abundance: NA; j_gene: TRBJ1-5; v_gene: TRBV25-1; CDR3aa: CASSDASGGNQPQHF
d_gene: TRBD2; abundance: NA; j_gene: TRBJ2-7; v_gene: TRBV29-1; CDR3aa: CSAQVASGRREQYF
d_gene: NA; abundance: NA; j_gene: TRBJ1-6; v_gene: TRBV6-1; CDR3aa: CASFRTYNSPLHF
d_gene: TRBD2; abundance: NA; j_gene: TRBJ2-3; v_gene: TRBV29-1; CDR3aa: CSVASGGRNTDTQYF
d_gene: NA; abundance: NA; j_gene: TRBJ1-5; v_gene: TRBV9; CDR3aa: CASSVGAGVNQPQHF
d_gene: NA; abundance: NA; j_gene: TRBJ2-1; v_gene: TRBV30; CDR3aa: CAWKGANFEYNEQFF